Each of the 15 T cell receptor beta chains below was sequenced from the same sample in a study of response to subunit inactivated influenza vaccine. TCRdb re-called the RT-PCR reads with MiXCR, one entry per CDR3 protein. The sample carries about 620,000 distinct CDR3 sequences, 11% recorded once. These data also formed part of another study, on T cells expressing NK-cell markers. That work contributes: Libraries used 5'RACE template switching adding universal primer site and UMIs.

This sample comprised PBMCs from blood, obtained on the day of vaccination. These receptors were collected from a man aged 45-60 years who received an inactivated influenza vaccine.

Many counts were recorded for this clonotype. In DNA, the CDR3 is TGCAGTGCTAGTCCCTCACAGGGGCGCTACTACAATGAGCAGTTCTTC. This codes for CSASPSQGRYYNEQFF. This sequence joins TRBV20-1 and TRBJ2-1; 7 bases map to TRBD1. Germline assignment: CDR1 DFQATT and CDR2 SNEGSKA (reference sequence). V trimming: 3 bases; J trimming: 3 bases; junction bases outside the gene matches: 11. CDR3 length equals 16 residues.

As DNA, the CDR3 is TGCAGTGCTAGAGATCTCCCTAGCGGGAGTGGGGCCTACAATGAGCAGTTCTTC. Its protein product is CSARDLPSGSGAYNEQFF. This sequence joins TRBV20-1 and TRBJ2-1; 10 nucleotides line up with TRBD2. J lost 2 bases, V lost 0 bases, and 10 bases had no gene match. Per the germline V gene, CDR1 is DFQATT and CDR2 is SNEGSKA (reference sequence). The CDR3 runs 18 residues.

This clonotype occurred a few times. The chain links TRBV7-2 to TRBJ2-5; D gene unclear. V dropped 5 bases and J dropped 4 bases, with 14 bases sitting between them. The CDR3 contains 14 residues. In germline, CDR1 is SGHTA, CDR2 FQGNSA. CDR3 in amino acids: CASSLLGLTETQYF. The CDR3 coding sequence is TGTGCCAGCAGCCTCTTAGGCCTTACAGAGACCCAGTACTTC.

At least ten counts were recorded for this clonotype. V and J are TRBV11-2 and TRBJ2-7, with TRBD1 matching over 12 bases. The CDR3 is 16 amino acids. Germline CDR1 SGHAT, CDR2 FQNNGV. V lost 5 bases, J lost 1 base, and 6 bases stayed unmatched. CDR3 DNA sequence: TGTGCCAGCAGCCTTGGGACAGGGGGCGCGTCCTACGAGCAGTACTTC. It codes for CASSLGTGGASYEQYF. The complete variable domain, with remaining parts taken from reference TRBV11-2 and TRBJ2-7, reads EAGVAQSPRYKIIEKRQSVAFWCNPISGHATLYWYQQILGQGPKLLIQFQNNGVVDDSQLPKDRFSAERLKGVDSTLKIQPAKLEDSAVYLCASSLGTGGASYEQYFGPGTRLTVT.

J is TRBJ2-2 and V is TRBV7-8; 8 bases are a match to TRBD2. Germline trimming cut 3 bases from V and 0 bases from J; bases unmatched to any gene: 12. This CDR3 has 19 residues. In germline, CDR1 is SGHVS, CDR2 FQNEAQ. The CDR3 nucleotides are TGTGCCAGCAGCTTGAGCGGGAGTCCTGTAAGCTCGAACACCGGGGAGCTGTTTTTT. This gives the protein CASSLSGSPVSSNTGELFF. Full variable domain (rest looked up from reference TRBV7-8 and TRBJ2-2): GAGVSQSPRYKVAKRGQDVALRCDPISGHVSLFWYQQALGQGPEFLTYFQNEAQLDKSGLPSDRFFAERPEGSVSTLKIQRTQQEDSAVYLCASSLSGSPVSSNTGELFFGEGSRLTVL.

A few counts support this clonotype. At one end, the junction sequence differs from germline, possibly due to a read error. The gene calls are TRBV24-1 and TRBJ2-4; 8 bases are shared with TRBD2. Looked up from germline, CDR1 is KGHDR and CDR2 is SFDVKD. The CDR3 length is 12 residues. CDR3 amino acids: CATSDLLGLAHF. The CDR3 region has the DNA TGTGCCACCAGTGATTTGCTTGGACTAGCCCACTTC.

V gene TRBV5-1 combines with J gene TRBJ2-1, with TRBD1 identical over 7 bases. Germline-derived CDR1 and CDR2 are SGHRS and YFSETQ. The CDR3 is 15 residues long. V trimming: 4 bases; J trimming: 3 bases; junction bases outside the gene matches: 7. For the CDR3, the DNA is TGCGCCAGCAGCACTAGACAGGGCTACTACAATGAGCAGTTCTTC. Its protein is CASSTRQGYYNEQFF.

In nucleotides, the CDR3 is TGTGCCAGCTCACCACAGACAGGGGGAATTCAGAACACTGAAGCTTTCTTT. Encoded protein: CASSPQTGGIQNTEAFF. V gene TRBV18 combines with J gene TRBJ1-1, with 9 nucleotides matching TRBD1. CDR1 KGHSH and CDR2 LQKENI come from the germline V gene. This CDR3 has 17 amino acids. Trimming took 1 base from V and 1 from J; bases not matched to a gene: 7.

The chain carries TRBV4-3 and TRBJ2-7, with D possibly matching TRBD1 (5 bases). CDR1 and CDR2 from the germline V gene are LGHNA and YSLEER. The V gene lost 0 bases and the J gene lost 0 bases, with 9 bases spanning the gap. This CDR3 has 15 residues. Here the CDR3 reads CASSQDRTSSYEQYF. The CDR3 DNA reads TGCGCCAGCAGCCAAGATCGGACAAGCTCCTACGAGCAGTACTTC.

This clonotype appeared a few times. The genes are TRBV6-1 and TRBJ2-3; no clear D gene. Between the trimmed V and J ends, which lost 6 bases and 0 bases, there was a span of 13 bases. The CDR3 runs 15 residues. The germline V gene encodes CDR1 MNHNS and CDR2 SASEGT. The CDR3 loop is CASSTSVWSTDTQYF. CDR3 nucleotide sequence: TGTGCCAGCAGCACCTCAGTTTGGAGCACAGATACGCAGTATTTT.

This clonotype was counted ten times or more. The CDR3 DNA reads as TGTGCCAGCAGTGACGCCCGGGCGGGCCTAGAGACCCAGTACTTC. Its protein is CASSDARAGLETQYF. V usage is TRBV28 and J usage is TRBJ2-5; perhaps TRBD2 as D (5 bases). The germline CDR1 and CDR2 sequences are MDHEN and SYDVKM. Trimming took 5 bases from V and 4 from J, leaving 17 bases between them. The CDR3 totals 15 residues.

This clonotype was detected a few times. At one boundary the junction diverges from the germline segment, which might be a read error. The rearrangement uses TRBV20-1 and TRBJ2-6; tentative D call: TRBD1 (5 bases). Germline CDR1 reads DFQATT; CDR2 reads SNEGSKA (reference sequence). The CDR3 is made up of 14 amino acids. CDR3 bases: TGCAGTGTTAGAAGGGGTTCGGGGGCCAACGTCCTGACTTTC. It yields the protein CSVRRGSGANVLTF.

CDR3 amino acids: CASSDSGFGYTF. CDR3 DNA sequence: TGTGCCAGCAGTGATTCAGGGTTTGGCTACACCTTC. This chain links TRBV6-1 with TRBJ1-2; possible D gene TRBD1, 5 bases. CDR1 and CDR2 from the germline V gene are MNHNS and SASEGT. The CDR3 is 12 residues long. Between the trimmed V and J ends, which lost 3 bases and 7 bases, there was a span of 9 bases.

V usage is TRBV27 and J usage is TRBJ2-1; 13 bases map to TRBD2. V lost 4 bases, J lost 3 bases, and 3 bases stayed unmatched. The CDR3 contains 16 residues. Germline V CDR1 and CDR2: MNHEY, SMNVEV (reference sequence). In nucleotides, the CDR3 is TGTGCCAGCAGTTGGGGACTAGCGGGGATCTACAATGAGCAGTTCTTC. It encodes CASSWGLAGIYNEQFF.

The chain links TRBV7-9 to TRBJ1-5; 7 nucleotides match TRBD1. CDR3 length equals 12 residues. V shed 11 bases, J shed 4 bases, and the junction held 5 bases outside the gene matches. Germline lookup yields CDR1 SEHNR and CDR2 FQNEAQ (reference sequence). The CDR3 reads CAVGTANQPQHF. The CDR3 DNA reads as TGTGCCGTCGGGACAGCAAATCAGCCCCAGCATTTT.